Listed here is a single T cell receptor beta chain. This CDR3 has 15 residues. Germline V gene data show CDR1 as MDHEN and CDR2 as SYDVKM. V lost 5 bases and J 0 bases, leaving 13 bases between the germline ends. Using immunoSEQ multiplex PCR, the repertoire was profiled, and TCRdb retains in-frame clones only, with some absent. The sample shows around 2.3 million clones, approximately 96% of them seen only once. This entry comes from a study of shared clonotypes between healthy human individuals. The rearrangement uses TRBV28 and TRBJ2-5; D gene uncertain. The material sequenced was naive CD4+ T cells sorted from blood. Subset meaning: CD45RA+ positively selected. The receptor comes from a man younger than 35 in good health. CDR3 residues: CASSGLTHYQETQYF. Written as DNA, the CDR3 is TGTGCCAGCAGTGGCCTCACCCACTACCAAGAGACCCAGTACTTC.